One sample yielded the 10 T cell receptor beta chains listed below, sequenced in a study of T cells in Graves' hyperthyroidism and ophthalmopathy. It was RNA transcripts that yielded the amplified TCR beta CDR3 regions. Carried out on the TCR CDR3, a first-round RT-PCR used the HTBI primer set. TCRdb re-called the multiplex PCR reads with MiXCR, one entry per CDR3 protein. The sample includes about 640,000 distinct CDR3 sequences, approximately 14% of them seen just once. Input material: blood. These receptors were obtained from a woman aged 45-60 years with Graves' ophthalmopathy.

Remarks on this clonotype: An end of the junction does not agree with germline; a read error may underlie this. The gene calls are TRBV24-1 and TRBJ2-3; 16 bases fit TRBD2. The CDR3 runs to 21 residues. Germline V gives CDR1 KGHDR, CDR2 SFDVKD. In DNA form, the CDR3 reads TGTGCCACCAGTGATTTCGTATCGGGGAGGGGACTAGCGGGAGGGCCATATACGCGGTATTTT. Translating gives CATSDFVSGRGLAGGPYTRYF.

V usage is TRBV20-1 and J usage is TRBJ2-5; 11 nucleotides line up with TRBD2. The germline V gene has CDR1 DFQATT and CDR2 SNEGSKA (reference sequence). The CDR3 has 15 residues. V lost 0 bases, J lost 4 bases, and 4 bases stayed unmatched. The CDR3 loop reads CSAREGSGGGETQYF. The CDR3 DNA reads TGCAGTGCTAGAGAAGGTAGCGGGGGGGGAGAGACCCAGTACTTC.

This clonotype was detected a few times. The chain employs TRBV12-3 or TRBV12-4 and TRBJ2-5, with D maybe TRBD2 (5 bases). The CDR3 spans 13 residues. The V and J ends lost 6 bases and 5 bases respectively, with 13 bases between them. The CDR3, as DNA: TGTGCCAGCAGCGCCGGGAATAGGGAGACCCAGTACTTC. Amino acid sequence: CASSAGNRETQYF.

The genes are TRBV20-1 and TRBJ1-2; tentative D call: TRBD1 (6 bases). The CDR3 length is 16 residues. From germline, CDR1 is DFQATT and CDR2 SNEGSKA (reference sequence). With 2 bases removed from V and 8 bases from J, the gap between germline ends came to 24 bases. The CDR3 DNA reads as TGCAGTGCTAGATACAGGTTGGGGGCTGATTCGGGCGGCTACACCTTC. Protein product: CSARYRLGADSGGYTF.

This clonotype has ten or more counts. The J gene is TRBJ2-7, the V gene TRBV27, with 8 nucleotides matching TRBD1. After removal of 7 bases from V and 4 bases from J, the junction contained 6 bases not matched to a gene. The CDR3 contains 13 residues. Germline CDR1 and CDR2: MNHEY and SMNVEV (reference sequence). CDR3 DNA sequence: TGTGCCAGCATGGGGGACAGGAGGTACGAGCAGTACTTC. The encoded protein is CASMGDRRYEQYF.

Of note for this clonotype: Mismatch with germline at one junction end may stem from a read error. This chain links TRBV6-2 or TRBV6-3 with TRBJ2-4, with 8 bases that match TRBD1. Germline lookup yields CDR1 MNHEY and CDR2 SVGEGT. The CDR3 is made up of 12 amino acids. CDR3 sequence reads: CASSGQGSKLDF. CDR3 DNA sequence: TGTGCCAGCAGTGGACAGGGTTCTAAGTTGGACTTC.

The table lists this clonotype with many counts. The genes are TRBV6-2 or TRBV6-3 and TRBJ2-1; D ambiguous. This CDR3 is built from 15 residues. Trimming pared 0 bases from V and 7 bases from J, leaving 13 bases between. Germline-derived CDR1 and CDR2 are MNHEY and SVGEGT. The CDR3: CASSYSAYPLNEQFF. The CDR3 DNA sequence: TGTGCCAGCAGTTACTCGGCATATCCGCTGAATGAGCAGTTCTTC.

The J gene is TRBJ2-1, the V gene TRBV9; TRBD1 matches 10 bases. Looked up from germline, CDR1 is SGDLS and CDR2 is YYNGEE. The CDR3 consists of 15 residues. J gave up 6 bases and V 2 bases, and 5 bases lay outside the gene matches. The CDR3 DNA reads TGTGCCAGCAGCGTGGGGACAGGGGAGAGCAATGAGCAGTTCTTC. Translating gives CASSVGTGESNEQFF.

This clonotype has a handful of counts. This chain connects TRBV28 to TRBJ2-2; 8 bases map to TRBD2. After removal of 6 bases from V and 3 bases from J, the junction contained 6 bases not matched to a gene. From germline, CDR1 is MDHEN and CDR2 SYDVKM. CDR3 length: 15 residues. CDR3 nucleotide sequence: TGTGCCAGCAGGCGGGGGGACGTAGACACCGGGGAGCTGTTTTTT. Protein: CASRRGDVDTGELFF.

Many counts were recorded for this clonotype. The chain combines TRBV18 with TRBJ2-5; D unclear. Germline assignment: CDR1 KGHSH and CDR2 LQKENI. The CDR3 covers 17 residues. Trimming removed 0 bases from V and 1 base from J, with 15 bases in between. The CDR3 here is CASSPPATPRPQETQYF. The CDR3 DNA is TGTGCCAGCTCACCACCGGCAACTCCGCGACCCCAAGAGACCCAGTACTTC.